These 21 T cell receptor beta chains were sequenced from one sample in a study of T-cell memory formation after mild COVID-19. TCRdb redid the calling of the 5' RACE reads with MiXCR, one entry per CDR3 protein. The sample has about 440,000 distinct CDR3 sequences, around 20% seen once; the top ten hold roughly 8.4%. The sample comprised PBMCs or a T cell subset sorted from them (not recorded which). These receptors originate from an adult woman who had mild COVID-19 (a few samples of this study predate the infection). Cell type and time point are not known.

J is TRBJ1-2 and V is TRBV24-1; perhaps TRBD1 as D (5 bases). This CDR3 is 16 amino acids long. Per germline, CDR1 KGHDR and CDR2 SFDVKD. Trimming removed 2 bases at V and 1 base at J, with 13 bases between. The CDR3 here is CATSDSVTVINYGYTF. DNA for the CDR3: TGTGCCACCAGTGATTCGGTGACAGTGATTAACTATGGCTACACCTTC.

This chain connects TRBV24-1 to TRBJ2-1; the D gene could be TRBD1 or TRBD2 (6 bases each). Trimming stripped 1 base from V and 7 bases from J, with 16 bases between. This CDR3 comprises 16 residues. The germline V gene encodes CDR1 KGHDR and CDR2 SFDVKD. CDR3 coding DNA: TGTGCCACCAGTGATTTAAGGGGGGCCGCTGGGAATGAGCAGTTCTTC. Its translation: CATSDLRGAAGNEQFF.

Written as DNA, the CDR3 is TGTGCCAGCAGCTCCCCAGGGGCGGGAGGGTTGTTCTTC. As protein: CASSSPGAGGLFF. This chain links TRBV7-6 with TRBJ2-1, with 9 bases aligning to TRBD2. This CDR3 has 13 residues. With V trimmed by 4 bases and J by 15 bases, 10 bases remained unmatched. From germline, CDR1 is SGHVS and CDR2 FNYEAQ. Supplemented by reference TRBV7-6 and TRBJ2-1, the full variable domain reads GAGVSQSPRYKVTKRGQDVALRCDPISGHVSLYWYRQALGQGPEFLTYFNYEAQQDKSGLPNDRFSAERPEGSISTLTIQRTEQRDSAMYRCASSSPGAGGLFFGPGTRLTVL.

The table lists this clonotype with a few counts. V usage is TRBV7-9 and J usage is TRBJ1-6; TRBD1 is a possible D gene (6 bases). The CDR3 consists of 14 residues. Deletions cut 1 base from V and 11 bases from J, with 12 bases between. In germline, CDR1 is SEHNR, CDR2 FQNEAQ (reference sequence). CDR3 sequence (DNA): TGTGCCAGCAGCTTAGGACAGGCCTTGACACCCCTCCACTTT. Translating gives CASSLGQALTPLHF.

The V gene is TRBV7-9, the J gene TRBJ1-5, with D possibly matching TRBD1 (5 bases). Germline loops: CDR1 SEHNR, CDR2 FQNEAQ (reference sequence). Deletions cut 5 bases from V and 5 bases from J, with 10 bases between. CDR3 size: 13 residues. This chain's CDR3 is CASSKGADQPQHF. The CDR3 DNA reads TGTGCCAGCAGCAAAGGGGCTGATCAGCCCCAGCATTTT. Filled out from reference TRBV7-9 and TRBJ1-5, the complete variable domain reads DTGVSQNPRHKITKRGQNVTFRCDPISEHNRLYWYRQTLGQGPEFLTYFQNEAQLEKSRLLSDRFSAERPKGSFSTLEIQRTEQGDSAMYLCASSKGADQPQHFGDGTRLSIL.

This clonotype was counted between two and nine times. The V call is TRBV5-5, the J call TRBJ2-1; the match to TRBD1 covers 9 bases. The CDR3 covers 15 residues. Trimming cost V 3 bases and J 5 bases; bases outside gene matches: 6. Germline CDR1 SGHKS, CDR2 YYEKEE (reference sequence). The CDR3: CASSWGGQGNNEQFF. The CDR3 region has the DNA TGTGCCAGCAGCTGGGGGGGACAGGGCAACAATGAGCAGTTCTTC.

This clonotype was detected a few times. The CDR3, as DNA: TGCGCCAGCAGCCCGGCGGACAGGGATCCCACCGGGGAGCTGTTTTTT. Encoded protein: CASSPADRDPTGELFF. The rearrangement links TRBV5-1 to TRBJ2-2; 8 bases are shared with TRBD1. The V gene's germline CDR1 is SGHRS and CDR2 YFSETQ. J gave up 4 bases and V 4 bases, and 9 bases lay outside the gene matches. CDR3 length: 16 amino acids.

This clonotype was seen more than once but under ten times. The rearrangement links TRBV18 to TRBJ1-1; D not certain. The germline V gene encodes CDR1 KGHSH and CDR2 LQKENI. Trimming cost V 2 bases and J 0 bases, with 4 bases left between them. The CDR3 is made up of 13 amino acids. The CDR3 loop reads CASSPKMNTEAFF. CDR3 in DNA: TGTGCCAGCTCACCAAAAATGAACACTGAAGCTTTCTTT.

The chain carries TRBV7-9 and TRBJ1-3; maybe TRBD1 (6 bases). V lost 0 bases and J 4 bases, leaving 13 bases between the germline ends. From germline, CDR1 is SEHNR and CDR2 FQNEAQ (reference sequence). This CDR3 is 16 amino acids long. The CDR3 is CASSLARGAKGNTIYF. The CDR3 DNA follows: TGTGCCAGCAGCTTAGCGCGGGGGGCGAAAGGAAACACCATATATTTT.

This clonotype occurred a few times. In DNA form, the CDR3 reads TGCAGTTGGGGCTCGGGTGGCAATCAGCCCCAGCATTTT. It specifies CSWGSGGNQPQHF. The chain is built from TRBV20-1 and TRBJ1-5; maybe TRBD1 (5 bases). V was pared by 8 bases and J by 2 bases, with 13 bases between. The CDR3 extends over 13 amino acids. Germline V gene data show CDR1 as DFQATT and CDR2 as SNEGSKA (reference sequence).

This chain joins TRBV7-2 and TRBJ2-2; TRBD2 might be the D (6 bases). Germline CDR1 reads SGHTA; CDR2 reads FQGNSA. The V end was cut by 7 bases, the J end by 6 bases, with 18 bases between. This CDR3 is 15 amino acids long. CDR3 amino acids: CASNPYGGVAGELFF. DNA of the CDR3: TGTGCCAGCAACCCGTACGGGGGAGTGGCCGGGGAGCTGTTTTTT.

This clonotype was observed a few times. V gene TRBV6-2 or TRBV6-3 combines with J gene TRBJ2-1, with no clear D. With 4 bases removed from V and 7 bases from J, the gap between germline ends came to 8 bases. This CDR3 has 12 amino acids. From germline, CDR1 is MNHEY and CDR2 SVGEGT. CDR3 loop: CASSWGMNEQFF. The CDR3, as DNA: TGTGCCAGCAGTTGGGGAATGAATGAGCAGTTCTTC.

This clonotype appeared a few times. This sequence joins TRBV18 and TRBJ1-1; D is undetermined. Deletions cut 9 bases from V and 11 bases from J, with 22 bases between. In germline, CDR1 is KGHSH, CDR2 LQKENI. The CDR3 is 13 residues long. The CDR3 here is CASSVERQQSAFF. The CDR3 nucleotides are TGTGCCAGTTCCGTGGAACGGCAGCAGTCGGCTTTCTTT.

This clonotype was detected a few times. This chain joins TRBV18 and TRBJ2-5; D not certain. This CDR3 region has 14 residues. Looked up from germline, CDR1 is KGHSH and CDR2 is LQKENI. Trimming took off 0 bases at V and 1 base at J, with 6 bases between the two ends. The CDR3 nucleotides are TGTGCCAGCTCACCACCGGGCAGCCAAGAGACCCAGTACTTC. It translates to CASSPPGSQETQYF.

In DNA form, the CDR3 reads TGTGCCAGCAGGAGGCGCGCGGGGGGGTCCTACAATGAGCAGTTCTTC. Its translation is CASRRRAGGSYNEQFF. The J gene is TRBJ2-1, the V gene TRBV6-6; 9 nucleotides agree with TRBD2. Germline lookup yields CDR1 MNHNY and CDR2 SVGAGI (reference sequence). After removal of 6 bases from V and 1 base from J, the junction contained 7 bases not matched to a gene. The CDR3 is made up of 16 amino acids.

The table lists this clonotype with many counts. The chain employs TRBV7-3 and TRBJ2-5; tentative D call: TRBD2 (5 bases). CDR1 is SGHTA, CDR2 FQGTGA, per germline. This CDR3 contains 15 residues. Trimming pared 0 bases from V and 5 bases from J, leaving 13 bases between. CDR3 nucleotides: TGTGCCAGCAGCTTAACCTCAGCTTCGGGGGAGACCCAGTACTTC. Translation: CASSLTSASGETQYF.

This clonotype came up a few times. The J gene is TRBJ1-1, the V gene TRBV12-3 or TRBV12-4; 8 bases are shared with TRBD1. V lost 5 bases, J lost 3 bases, and 11 bases stayed unmatched. The CDR3 covers 16 residues. The CDR3 DNA sequence: TGTGCCAGCAGTCCTTTACCAGGACAGGGAGACACTGAAGCTTTCTTT. Its protein is CASSPLPGQGDTEAFF.

V is TRBV5-5 and J is TRBJ2-2; 7 nucleotides line up with TRBD2. J was trimmed by 0 bases and V by 6 bases; bases with no gene match: 11. This CDR3 has 17 amino acids. Germline V CDR1 and CDR2: SGHKS, YYEKEE (reference sequence). As DNA, the CDR3 is TGTGCCAGCACCTGGCGGGGGAACCCCTCGAACACCGGGGAGCTGTTTTTT. Its translation is CASTWRGNPSNTGELFF.

This clonotype was counted between two and nine times. The V call is TRBV4-2, the J call TRBJ2-7, with TRBD1 identical over 8 bases. Looked up from germline, CDR1 is LGHNA and CDR2 is YNFKEQ. The CDR3 is 14 amino acids. The J segment lost 4 bases and the V segment lost 6 bases, leaving 8 bases of the junction unmatched. In nucleotides, the CDR3 is TGTGCCAGCAGAGAGACAGGGGAAGGATACGAGCAGTACTTC. Its translation: CASRETGEGYEQYF.

The rearrangement links TRBV7-8 to TRBJ2-3; 7 positions match TRBD2. Germline V lookup: CDR1 SGHVS, CDR2 FQNEAQ. The CDR3 is made up of 15 amino acids. J was trimmed by 0 bases and V by 7 bases; bases with no gene match: 7. DNA for the CDR3: TGTGCCAGCATCGGTAGCGGGCTAAGCACAGATACGCAGTATTTT. Translation: CASIGSGLSTDTQYF.

This clonotype has at least ten counts. The CDR3 DNA is TGCAGTGCCATTCGGGAGGGACTAAGAAACACCATATATTTT. It yields the protein CSAIREGLRNTIYF. V is TRBV20-1 and J is TRBJ1-3, with D possibly matching TRBD1 (5 bases). The CDR3 has 14 residues. The germline V and J ends were trimmed by 6 bases and 5 bases, with 17 bases remaining between them. Per the germline V gene, CDR1 is DFQATT and CDR2 is SNEGSKA (reference sequence).